What follows are 20 T cell receptor beta chains derived from one specimen sequenced in a study of T cells in Graves' hyperthyroidism and ophthalmopathy. TCR beta CDR3 regions were amplified from RNA. HTBI primers drove first-round RT-PCR of the TCR CDR3. In TCRdb, the multiplex PCR reads were re-called with MiXCR into one record per CDR3 protein. The table lists fewer than 450,000 distinct CDR3 sequences, about 18% of them singletons. Source material: blood. Every receptor here comes from a woman aged 25 to 39 with Graves' hyperthyroidism that later progressed to Graves' ophthalmopathy.

This clonotype has ten or more counts. The V and J genes are TRBV24-1 and TRBJ2-5; D unclear. This CDR3 has 12 residues. V was cut by 0 bases and J by 3 bases, with 1 base left in between. Germline V gene data show CDR1 as KGHDR and CDR2 as SFDVKD. As DNA, the CDR3 is TGTGCCACCAGTGATTTGAAAGAGACCCAGTACTTC. Encoded protein: CATSDLKETQYF.

The sample holds many counts of this clonotype. The chain recombines TRBV12-3 or TRBV12-4 with TRBJ2-7; 8 nucleotides align to TRBD2. V shed 5 bases, J shed 2 bases, and the junction held 2 bases outside the gene matches. The CDR3 totals 13 residues. The CDR3 protein is CASSRGGPYEQYF. The CDR3 DNA sequence: TGTGCCAGCAGTCGGGGGGGGCCCTACGAGCAGTACTTC.

This clonotype was counted at least ten times. This chain connects TRBV29-1 to TRBJ2-2; D remains ambiguous. CDR1 and CDR2 from the germline V gene are SQVTM and ANQGSEA. Deletions cut 3 bases from V and 0 bases from J, with 8 bases between. CDR3 length equals 14 residues. The CDR3 DNA reads TGCAGCGTTGATTCCCCGACGAACACCGGGGAGCTGTTTTTT. Protein sequence: CSVDSPTNTGELFF.

The chain couples TRBV10-2 to TRBJ1-2; 12 bases map to TRBD1. CDR1 is WSHSY and CDR2 is SAAADI in the germline V gene. V was clipped by 4 bases and J by 8 bases; unmatched bases: 11. This CDR3 comprises 16 residues. The CDR3 protein is CASSGQGTGGYGGYTF. In DNA, the CDR3 is TGCGCCAGCAGTGGGCAGGGGACAGGGGGCTATGGAGGCTACACCTTC.

Details on this clonotype: This may stem from a read error, because a much larger clone lies one nucleotide away. The V call is TRBV4-2, the J call TRBJ1-6; D is undetermined. The CDR3 is 16 amino acids. Between the trimmed V and J ends, which lost 0 bases and 9 bases, there was a span of 15 bases. CDR1 is LGHNA, CDR2 YNFKEQ, per germline. CDR3 region: CASSQDFRQTSSPLHF. CDR3 bases: TGTGCCAGCAGCCAAGATTTCCGTCAGACTAGTTCACCCCTCCACTTT.

This clonotype was counted at least ten times. The chain couples TRBV11-2 to TRBJ2-2; D unresolved. The CDR3 sequence is 16 residues long. Germline CDR1 SGHAT, CDR2 FQNNGV. V was trimmed by 3 bases and J by 0 bases, leaving 11 bases between them. The CDR3 loop reads CASSLPGNANTGELFF. CDR3 in DNA: TGTGCCAGCAGCTTGCCGGGTAATGCGAACACCGGGGAGCTGTTTTTT.

This clonotype was found many times. The V call is TRBV2, the J call TRBJ2-4; the match to TRBD1 covers 10 bases. The V gene's germline CDR1 is SNHLY and CDR2 FYNNEI. The CDR3 totals 14 residues. The CDR3 region is CARQGALSKNIQYF. CDR3 DNA sequence: TGTGCTAGACAGGGGGCTTTATCCAAAAACATTCAGTACTTC.

This clonotype showed up many times. This chain links TRBV28 with TRBJ2-7, with 7 bases identical to TRBD2. After removal of 1 base from V and 4 bases from J, the junction contained 13 bases not matched to a gene. CDR1 is MDHEN and CDR2 is SYDVKM in the germline V gene. The CDR3 runs to 17 residues. The CDR3 reads CASSLSPGLGGDYEQYF. The CDR3 nucleotides are TGTGCCAGCAGTTTATCACCCGGTCTGGGAGGGGATTACGAGCAGTACTTC.

This clonotype was recorded many times. The chain is built from TRBV2 and TRBJ1-1; no reliable D call. The CDR3 spans 12 residues. Germline CDR1 SNHLY, CDR2 FYNNEI. Trimming cost V 2 bases and J 4 bases, with 5 bases left between them. CDR3 nucleotides: TGTGCCAGCAGTGAATGGGCCACTGAAGCTTTCTTT. Protein: CASSEWATEAFF.

This clonotype was observed a handful of times. This chain joins TRBV19 and TRBJ1-5; maybe TRBD1 (6 bases). Trimming took off 5 bases at V and 2 bases at J, with 13 bases between the two ends. Germline V lookup: CDR1 LNHDA, CDR2 SQIVND (reference sequence). The CDR3 runs 15 residues. The DNA of the CDR3 is TGTGCCAGTAGTCGTTTAAGGACAGGCAATCAGCCCCAGCATTTT. It encodes CASSRLRTGNQPQHF.

This clonotype was counted only a few times. The chain links TRBV29-1 to TRBJ2-1; no clear D gene. Trimming cost V 8 bases and J 6 bases, with 20 bases left between them. Looked up from germline, CDR1 is SQVTM and CDR2 is ANQGSEA. The CDR3 runs 14 residues. The CDR3 DNA sequence: TGCAGCTTCTCACAGACTTCTCTCCCCAATGAGCAGTTCTTC. Translation: CSFSQTSLPNEQFF.

This clonotype has more than one count but fewer than ten. This rearrangement joins TRBV7-9 to TRBJ2-1, with D perhaps assigned TRBD1 or TRBD2 (5 bases each). The CDR3 spans 15 residues. The ends were cut back, 5 bases at V and 2 bases at J, with 13 bases in the middle. Germline V lookup: CDR1 SEHNR, CDR2 FQNEAQ (reference sequence). CDR3 amino acids: CASSHSGTAYNEQFF. Here the CDR3 DNA reads TGTGCCAGCAGCCATTCCGGGACGGCCTACAATGAGCAGTTCTTC.

This clonotype showed up many times. The rearrangement joins TRBV19 to TRBJ1-5; 8 nucleotides line up with TRBD1. CDR1 is LNHDA and CDR2 is SQIVND in the germline V gene (reference sequence). There are 15 residues in the CDR3. The trim removed 4 bases at V and 1 base at J, leaving 3 bases unmatched. The CDR3, as DNA: TGTGCCAGTAGTAAAGGACAGGGAAGCAATCAGCCCCAGCATTTT. Translated, it gives CASSKGQGSNQPQHF.

Ten or more counts support this clonotype. The rearrangement joins TRBV5-1 to TRBJ1-1; tentatively, D is TRBD1 (6 bases). V shed 0 bases and J shed 2 bases, with 11 bases lying between them. Germline loops: CDR1 SGHRS, CDR2 YFSETQ. The CDR3 sequence is 15 residues long. This chain's CDR3 is CASSLAGGGNTEAFF. CDR3 nucleotides: TGCGCCAGCAGCTTGGCCGGGGGCGGAAACACTGAAGCTTTCTTT.

This clonotype came up a few times. The rearrangement joins TRBV7-9 to TRBJ2-1; D may be TRBD1 (5 bases). This CDR3 comprises 12 residues. V was cut by 7 bases and J by 9 bases, with 13 bases left in between. CDR1 and CDR2 from the germline V gene are SEHNR and FQNEAQ (reference sequence). CDR3 coding DNA: TGTGCCAGCACCACTGGGGCAGGTGAGCAGTTCTTC. This encodes CASTTGAGEQFF. Together with reference TRBV7-9 and TRBJ2-1, the CDR3 gives the full variable domain: DTGVSQNPRHKITKRGQNVTFRCDPISEHNRLYWYRQTLGQGPEFLTYFQNEAQLEKSRLLSDRFSAERPKGSFSTLEIQRTEQGDSAMYLCASTTGAGEQFFGPGTRLTVL.

This clonotype has ten or more counts. V is TRBV27 and J is TRBJ1-4; TRBD1 might be the D (5 bases). Trimming cost V 7 bases and J 7 bases, with 13 bases left between them. CDR3 length: 13 amino acids. Germline V CDR1 and CDR2: MNHEY, SMNVEV (reference sequence). The CDR3 DNA reads TGTGCCAGCACTTGGAGCGGGGGTGAAAAACTGTTTTTT. This encodes CASTWSGGEKLFF.

This chain connects TRBV6-1 to TRBJ1-3; D is ambiguous. The CDR3 consists of 16 residues. The germline gives CDR1 MNHNS, CDR2 SASEGT. Trimming took 7 bases from V and 0 from J, leaving 16 bases between them. CDR3: CASTTAAGISGNTIYF. The CDR3 nucleotides are TGTGCCAGCACCACGGCGGCGGGGATCTCTGGAAACACCATATATTTT.

The table lists this clonotype with many counts. In DNA, the CDR3 is TGCGCCAGCAGCGCGTACAGGGCTCGGAATCAGCCCCAGCATTTT. Encoded protein: CASSAYRARNQPQHF. V gene TRBV5-1 combines with J gene TRBJ1-5; D is perhaps TRBD1 (6 bases). There are 15 residues in the CDR3. The V gene's germline CDR1 is SGHRS and CDR2 YFSETQ. With 4 bases removed from V and 4 bases from J, the gap between germline ends came to 15 bases.

This clonotype appeared many times. V usage is TRBV5-1 and J usage is TRBJ2-4, with D possibly matching TRBD2 (5 bases). Trimming took off 0 bases at V and 1 base at J, with 14 bases between the two ends. CDR3 size: 17 residues. Per germline, CDR1 SGHRS and CDR2 YFSETQ. Here the CDR3 DNA reads TGCGCCAGCAGCTTGGCCACCGGAGGTCCGGCCAAAAACATTCAGTACTTC. Residues: CASSLATGGPAKNIQYF.

This clonotype was seen ten or more times. The chain uses TRBV19 and TRBJ1-1, with a tentative D call TRBD1 (5 bases). V shed 6 bases and J shed 6 bases, with 23 bases lying between them. CDR1 and CDR2 (germline): LNHDA, SQIVND (reference sequence). This CDR3 has 16 amino acids. The CDR3: CASSSRGRGPKSEAFF. Written as DNA, the CDR3 is TGTGCCAGTAGCAGCCGCGGGAGGGGACCCAAGTCTGAAGCTTTCTTT.